This entry concerns a single T cell receptor beta chain. This clonotype has a count of ten or more. It has no known antigen specificity. No much larger clonotype is one base removed from it; base qualities were not supplied. From the cysteine up to the phenylalanine, the CDR3 has a length of 11 residues. CDR3 DNA only is kept here, 33 bases in frame from base 1. For CDR1 and CDR2, the germline V gene (reference sequence) lists LGHDT and YNNKEL. V loses 6 bases of germline sequence and J loses 8 bases, and the interval between the two ends is 8 bases. This sample is part of a study of blood T cells in healthy people across ages (dated by TCRdb to about 2015). Regarding the complete study: In model experiments, roughly one uniquely barcoded TCR beta cDNA molecule per two T cells was captured by template switching. To track age-related changes in TCR beta repertoire diversity, the study relied on deep sequencing normalized with unique cDNA molecular identifiers. Donors were grouped into four age groups: young (average 16 years), middle-aged (around 39), aged (roughly 67) and long-lived (just over 80). To avoid experimental bias, donors of different ages were randomly spread across the sequencing lanes. Using the same blood draw, the study looked at two additional independent replicas of 1 million unique cDNA reads for two donors, one aged 18 to 30 and the other aged 80 or older.

Broad study findings and their caveats: Since profiling was done on bulk unsorted PBMCs, naive and antigen-experienced compartments could not be conclusively compared. Estimates of total diversity from one million sequenced T cells were regarded as lower bounds and underestimates. The long-lived group showed more naive CD4+ T cells, fewer expanded clones and increased TCR diversity than the aged group, suggesting age selection. Observed TCR beta diversity correlated strongly with the percentage of naive T cells measured by flow cytometry. Because the CMV infection status of the donors was unknown, age-related changes in expanded clonotypes may potentially have been confounded. Observed TCR beta diversity per million T cells fell roughly linearly with age, and a significant reduction was already apparent by age around 44.

Libraries were made using 5' RACE. TCRdb lists the instrument as Illumina HiSeq 2500. A second roughly 7 to 12 cycle PCR used a sample-barcoded 5' primer and a J-beta primer mix. Each TCR beta cDNA molecule received a unique molecular identifier from a template-switch 5' adaptor carrying 12 random nucleotides. Each sample yielded at least 2.5 million CDR3-containing paired-end reads. First-strand cDNA was synthesized from all RNA with the Mint cDNA synthesis kit, primed by a TRBC-specific oligonucleotide. Following uracil-DNA glycosylase treatment, all cDNA underwent a first 18-cycle PCR with the universal primers M1SS and BC2_uni_R. From the authors' description of their analysis: Each sample was normalized by randomly selecting 1 million high-quality reads, each carrying a distinct molecular identifier. Reads sharing molecular identifiers were discarded rather than binned into consensus sequences. MiTCR, with a Q25 quality threshold and the strictest error-elimination algorithm, was used for CDR3 identification, clonotype clustering and error correction. A nonparametric unseen species model with Euler transformation was used to estimate a lower bound on total TCR beta diversity. Clones were called with MiXCR by TCRdb after fastp trimmed the public reads at Q25, and only in-frame beta chains were retained. Here each entry gathers all rows of one CDR3 protein and keeps the most common genes and DNA. TCRdb, rather than the study authors, made the V and J calls. Here the sample has roughly 2 million distinct CDR3 sequences; approximately 50% occur a single time. The ten largest clones capture about 2.1% of the sample.

Donors were 39 systemically healthy Caucasian individuals from Russia aged roughly 6 to 90 years. Roughly 10 milliliters of peripheral blood were collected from each donor into EDTA-treated Vacutainer tubes. Ficoll-Paque density-gradient centrifugation was used to isolate PBMCs, with at least 7 million obtained per sample. Trizol reagent was used to extract total RNA from the PBMCs, yielding at least 6 micrograms per sample. For every donor, flow cytometry on a PBMC aliquot measured the percentage of naive CD45RAhigh/CD27high T cells. Sequencing was done on a sample of blood. The sequence derives from a woman aged 40 to 50 in good health. The V and J genes are TRBV3-1 and TRBJ2-1; matching of 5 bases hints at TRBD1 as the D gene. This receptor carries the CDR3 CASSQGYEQFF. The bases are TGTGCCAGCAGTCAGGGCTATGAGCAGTTCTTC.